Following are 31 T cell receptor beta chains from one sample sequenced in a study of T cell changes during pregnancy in multiple sclerosis. Generated by immunoSEQ multiplex PCR, the TCRdb table keeps only in-frame clones and is missing some. The table includes roughly 24,000 clones, about 88% detected once. The material was CD4+ T cells from peripheral blood mononuclear cells, obtained in the second trimester of pregnancy. The receptors here all came from a female donor in good health, enrolled as a control in a pregnancy study.

By share, this clone counts as medium-sized. This chain connects TRBV30 to TRBJ1-6; no clear D gene. This CDR3 has 13 residues. Germline CDR1 GTSNPN, CDR2 SVGIG (reference sequence). Trimming stripped 6 bases from V and 10 bases from J, with 16 bases between. CDR3 DNA: TGTGCCTGCCAGAGCGGGGAGGCCTCACCCCTCCACTTT. Protein product: CACQSGEASPLHF.

This sequence joins TRBV5-6 and TRBJ2-4; 7 nucleotides agree with TRBD1. V shed 2 bases and J 2 bases; nucleotides not matched to a gene: 7. The CDR3 contains 16 residues. CDR1 is SGHDT and CDR2 is YYEEEE in the germline V gene. CDR3 in DNA: TGTGCCAGCAGCTTAGACAGGGAAGGGCCCAAAAACATTCAGTACTTC. Protein sequence: CASSLDREGPKNIQYF.

J is TRBJ1-3 and V is TRBV6-1; 7 nucleotides match TRBD1. The CDR3 has 14 residues. The germline CDR1 and CDR2 sequences are MNHNS and SASEGT. The ends lost 6 bases at V and 8 bases at J; junction bases unmatched: 10. DNA for the CDR3: TGTGCCAGCAGAGTACAGGGGTCCCGGGACACCATATATTTT. Amino acid sequence: CASRVQGSRDTIYF.

The V call is TRBV19, the J call TRBJ1-4, with 7 bases aligning to TRBD1. The CDR3 sequence is 14 residues long. V dropped 5 bases and J dropped 5; count of bases not matched to a gene: 5. Germline values: CDR1 LNHDA, CDR2 SQIVND (reference sequence). CDR3 in amino acids: CASSRTGTNEKLFF. DNA of the CDR3: TGTGCCAGTAGTCGGACAGGTACGAATGAAAAACTGTTTTTT. Full variable domain (remainder filled in from reference TRBV19 and TRBJ1-4): DGGITQSPKYLFRKEGQNVTLSCEQNLNHDAMYWYRQDPGQGLRLIYYSQIVNDFQKGDIAEGYSVSREKKESFPLTVTSAQKNPTAFYLCASSRTGTNEKLFFGSGTQLSVL.

This rearrangement joins TRBV6-5 to TRBJ1-6; unclear D gene. There are 12 residues in the CDR3. Between the trimmed V and J ends, which lost 6 bases and 6 bases, there was a span of 6 bases. Germline lookup yields CDR1 MNHEY and CDR2 SVGAGI. This CDR3 is CASRRSNSPLHF. In DNA form, the CDR3 reads TGTGCCAGCAGACGCAGTAATTCACCCCTCCACTTT.

The rearrangement joins TRBV5-1 to TRBJ2-1; 9 positions agree with TRBD1. There are 16 residues in the CDR3. The V gene end was trimmed by 4 bases and the J gene end by 2 bases; junction bases not matched to a gene: 7. The V gene's germline CDR1 is SGHRS and CDR2 YFSETQ. Here the CDR3 reads CASSATTGGPYNEQFF. Written as DNA, the CDR3 is TGCGCCAGCAGCGCCACGACAGGGGGTCCCTACAATGAGCAGTTCTTC.

In DNA form, the CDR3 reads TGTGCCAGTAGTCCCCAGACAGGTCCTAATGAAAAACTGTTTTTT. This encodes CASSPQTGPNEKLFF. This chain joins TRBV19 and TRBJ1-4, with D possibly TRBD1 on 6 matching bases. V gave up 5 bases and J gave up 3 bases, with 13 bases separating them. Germline V lookup: CDR1 LNHDA, CDR2 SQIVND (reference sequence). This CDR3 region has 15 residues.

The chain joins TRBV11-2 to TRBJ1-2; D is possibly TRBD1 (5 bases). CDR1 is SGHAT, CDR2 FQNNGV, per germline. The CDR3 is 18 residues long. V lost 1 base to trimming and J lost 4 bases, with 22 bases between them. CDR3: CASSLVRGQARGGYGYTF. The CDR3 DNA sequence: TGTGCCAGCAGCTTAGTAAGGGGCCAGGCTAGGGGCGGCTATGGCTACACCTTC.

The CDR3 nucleotides are TGTGCCAGCAGTGCCCGGGACAGGCTTTTCTTT. It translates to CASSARDRLFF. This chain connects TRBV2 to TRBJ1-1, with TRBD1 identical over 8 bases. The CDR3 loop spans 11 amino acids. V lost 4 bases, J lost 13 bases, and 5 bases stayed unmatched. Germline V gene sequence: CDR1 SNHLY, CDR2 FYNNEI.

This rearrangement joins TRBV2 to TRBJ2-7; no clear D gene. V was clipped by 6 bases and J by 5 bases, with 14 bases between them. The germline V gene encodes CDR1 SNHLY and CDR2 FYNNEI. This CDR3 is 13 amino acids long. In DNA form, the CDR3 reads TGTGCCAGCAGGGATCATAGGAGTAACGAGCAGTACTTC. Encoded protein: CASRDHRSNEQYF.

The chain employs TRBV5-1 and TRBJ2-3; no firm D call. Germline assignment: CDR1 SGHRS and CDR2 YFSETQ. The CDR3 sequence is 11 residues long. The V and J ends lost 2 bases and 5 bases respectively, with 3 bases between them. As DNA, the CDR3 is TGCGCCAGCAGCTTCGGAGATACGCAGTATTTT. Protein: CASSFGDTQYF.

This clone was picked up one time. The chain joins TRBV21-1 to TRBJ1-1; the table gives TRBD1 as D, unverified against the DNA. TRBV21-1 is reported as a pseudogene. There are 15 residues in the CDR3. In nucleotides, the CDR3 is TGTGCCAGCAGCCTCCCGGGACAGGGATATACTGAAGCTTTCTTT. This sequence encodes CASSLPGQGYTEAFF.

The J gene is TRBJ2-1, the V gene TRBV6-1; D might be TRBD2 (6 bases). V dropped 2 bases and J dropped 0 bases, with 8 bases sitting between them. The CDR3 covers 15 residues. The germline gives CDR1 MNHNS, CDR2 SASEGT. DNA for the CDR3: TGTGCCAGCAGTGAATGGACTACCTCCTACAATGAGCAGTTCTTC. Its protein is CASSEWTTSYNEQFF.

The CDR3 reads CASSQATSGRDTQYF. The CDR3 nucleotides are TGCGCCAGCAGCCAAGCGACTAGCGGGAGAGATACGCAGTATTTT. The chain links TRBV4-1 to TRBJ2-3, with 12 bases that match TRBD2. The CDR3 totals 15 residues. Germline V gives CDR1 MGHRA, CDR2 YSYEKL. Trimming removed 1 base from V and 5 bases from J; junction bases left unmatched: 1.

This clone was counted a single time. The chain is built from TRBV6-5 and TRBJ1-5, with a weak D call TRBD1 (6 bases). V lost 2 bases to trimming and J lost 4 bases, with 9 bases between them. There are 14 residues in the CDR3. Germline CDR1 is MNHEY and CDR2 is SVGAGI. The CDR3 DNA reads TGTGCCAGCAGTTACGGGGGCAAGAATCAGCCCCAGCATTTT. Translation gives CASSYGGKNQPQHF.

The rearrangement joins TRBV6-4 to TRBJ2-1, with TRBD2 identical over 10 bases. The length of the CDR3 is 17 residues. The V and J ends lost 3 bases and 2 bases, in that order; junction bases with no gene match: 7. The germline V gene has CDR1 MRHNA and CDR2 SNTAGT. CDR3 amino acids: CASSEDPSGGAYNEQFF. The CDR3 coding sequence is TGTGCCAGCAGTGAAGACCCAAGCGGGGGGGCCTACAATGAGCAGTTCTTC.

V is TRBV28 and J is TRBJ1-6; D possibly corresponds to TRBD1 (5 bases). CDR1 and CDR2 from the germline V gene are MDHEN and SYDVKM. Trimming took off 6 bases at V and 9 bases at J, with 12 bases between the two ends. The CDR3 is 13 residues long. The DNA for the CDR3 is TGTGCCAGCAGGGACACCTTGGTTTCACCCCTCCACTTT. Its translation: CASRDTLVSPLHF.

The V call is TRBV6-5, the J call TRBJ2-7; D not resolved. Germline CDR1 is MNHEY and CDR2 is SVGAGI. CDR3 length: 13 amino acids. V dropped 2 bases and J dropped 7 bases, with 12 bases sitting between them. CDR3 nucleotides: TGTGCCAGCAGTTACCGTCAGTCCCTGGAGCAGTACTTC. Protein sequence: CASSYRQSLEQYF.

The chain couples TRBV4-1 to TRBJ2-1; unclear D gene. V lost 1 base, J lost 0 bases, and 10 bases lay in between. The length of the CDR3 is 16 residues. Germline values: CDR1 MGHRA, CDR2 YSYEKL. The CDR3 reads CASSQVNLVSYNEQFF. CDR3 bases: TGCGCCAGCAGCCAAGTCAATCTAGTCTCCTACAATGAGCAGTTCTTC.

The rearrangement links TRBV7-9 to TRBJ2-7; TRBD1 matches at 7 bases. Germline lookup yields CDR1 SEHNR and CDR2 FQNEAQ (reference sequence). The CDR3 has 17 residues. V was pared by 2 bases and J by 2 bases, with 12 bases of the junction left unmatched. CDR3 coding DNA: TGTGCCAGCAGCTTATCCATAATACCGGGACAGCCCTACGAGCAGTACTTC. Amino acids: CASSLSIIPGQPYEQYF.

The genes are TRBV6-1 and TRBJ1-3; D is ambiguous. Germline CDR1 reads MNHNS; CDR2 reads SASEGT. The CDR3 runs 11 residues. V was cut by 8 bases and J by 4 bases, with 6 bases left in between. In DNA, the CDR3 is TGTGCCAGCGAGGTCGGAAACACCATATATTTT. It codes for CASEVGNTIYF.

The genes are TRBV6-5 and TRBJ1-1; 9 positions match TRBD1. This CDR3 spans 15 amino acids. Germline V gene data show CDR1 as MNHEY and CDR2 as SVGAGI. The V and J ends lost 6 bases and 4 bases, in that order; junction bases with no gene match: 9. This CDR3 reads CASSPVQGARTEAFF. CDR3 DNA: TGTGCCAGCAGCCCAGTACAGGGGGCCCGCACTGAAGCTTTCTTT.

The V and J genes are TRBV10-3 and TRBJ2-3; 15 bases are shared with TRBD2. V shed 3 bases, J shed 0 bases, and the junction held 19 bases outside the gene matches. The CDR3 consists of 23 residues. CDR1 and CDR2 from the germline V gene are ENHRY and SYGVKD. The CDR3 sequence: CAISEIGRTSGGADQSSTDTQYF. In DNA, the CDR3 is TGTGCCATCAGTGAAATAGGAAGGACTAGCGGGGGGGCCGACCAATCTAGCACAGATACGCAGTATTTT.

The CDR3 sequence: CASSLDRGSGETQYF. CDR3 bases: TGTGCCAGCAGCTTGGACAGGGGTAGCGGAGAGACCCAGTACTTC. The chain combines TRBV7-2 with TRBJ2-5, with 9 positions matching TRBD1. V shed 3 bases, J shed 4 bases, and the junction held 6 bases outside the gene matches. The CDR3 consists of 15 residues. The germline CDR1 and CDR2 sequences are SGHTA and FQGNSA.

The chain employs TRBV9 and TRBJ2-4; TRBD2 might be the D (5 bases). The CDR3 extends over 15 amino acids. Between the trimmed V and J ends, which lost 1 base and 7 bases, there was a span of 15 bases. CDR1 SGDLS and CDR2 YYNGEE come from the germline V gene. The CDR3 DNA reads as TGTGCCAGCAGCGTATCGGACTCCCCCGGGAACATTCAGTACTTC. Protein: CASSVSDSPGNIQYF.

This clone was counted only a few times. V is TRBV5-6 and J is TRBJ2-2; weak D call: TRBD1 (6 bases). With 3 bases removed from V and 0 bases from J, the gap between germline ends came to 9 bases. Germline CDR1 reads SGHDT; CDR2 reads YYEEEE. The CDR3 spans 15 residues. The CDR3 is CASSWGQANTGELFF. CDR3 coding DNA: TGTGCCAGCAGCTGGGGACAAGCGAACACCGGGGAGCTGTTTTTT.

The chain links TRBV5-4 to TRBJ2-5; TRBD1 agrees at 9 bases. Germline V CDR1 and CDR2: SGHNT, YYREEE (reference sequence). CDR3 length equals 18 residues. The V gene end was trimmed by 4 bases and the J gene end by 3 bases; junction bases not matched to a gene: 16. CDR3 bases: TGTGCCAGCAGCCCAACCGGGACAGGGTTTTTTAGAGAAGAGACCCAGTACTTC. Protein: CASSPTGTGFFREETQYF.

The chain uses TRBV9 and TRBJ2-5; the D gene is possibly TRBD2 (6 bases). Trimming took off 0 bases at V and 4 bases at J, with 16 bases between the two ends. In germline, CDR1 is SGDLS, CDR2 YYNGEE. The CDR3 has 16 residues. The CDR3 DNA follows: TGTGCCAGCAGCGTAGATCATGGGGGGATTGGAGAGACCCAGTACTTC. This encodes CASSVDHGGIGETQYF. Full variable domain (outside the CDR3, taken from reference TRBV9 and TRBJ2-5): DSGVTQTPKHLITATGQRVTLRCSPRSGDLSVYWYQQSLDQGLQFLIQYYNGEERAKGNILERFSAQQFPDLHSELNLSSLELGDSALYFCASSVDHGGIGETQYFGPGTRLLVL.

The V gene is TRBV5-1, the J gene TRBJ2-5; possible D gene TRBD2, 6 bases. This CDR3 comprises 16 residues. Germline V gene data show CDR1 as SGHRS and CDR2 as YFSETQ. The V and J ends lost 1 base and 2 bases respectively, with 15 bases between them. CDR3 bases: TGCGCCAGCAGCTTGCGGGTTAGCGGAAATCAAGAGACCCAGTACTTC. It translates to CASSLRVSGNQETQYF.

The rearrangement links TRBV6-5 to TRBJ1-1; 7 bases map to TRBD1. The CDR3 is 15 residues long. The germline V gene has CDR1 MNHEY and CDR2 SVGAGI. With V trimmed by 2 bases and J by 5 bases, 8 bases remained unmatched. CDR3 in DNA: TGTGCCAGCAGTTACACGCCCGACAGGGATACTGAAGCTTTCTTT. As protein: CASSYTPDRDTEAFF.

This clone was found a few times. The genes are TRBV6-4 and TRBJ1-1, with D possibly TRBD1 on 6 matching bases. Germline assignment: CDR1 MRHNA and CDR2 SNTAGT. The length of the CDR3 is 13 residues. The V and J ends lost 7 bases and 5 bases respectively, with 14 bases between them. As DNA, the CDR3 is TGTGCCAGCACCCGGACAGTTGGAACTGAAGCTTTCTTT. This translates into CASTRTVGTEAFF.